The 17 T cell receptor beta chains reported below all come from one sample, sequenced in a study of low-dose radiotherapy and immunotherapy resistance in tumors. Time point in this sample: after trial treatment. Treatment described: LDRT plus nivolumab, ipilimumab, low-dose cyclophosphamide and aspirin (RACIN trial). Gene-specific TRAV and TRBV primers were used for first-strand cDNA, covering alpha and beta chains. TCR amplification involved 15 to 20 PCR cycles with a constant-region primer and V-primer adapter. TCRdb re-called the reads with MiXCR, one entry per CDR3 protein. The repertoire has about 58,000 distinct CDR3 sequences, 20% to 25% of them found once; the top ten carry 6.7%. Sequencing used PBMCs, obtained after low-dose radiotherapy plus immunotherapy. The receptors were gathered from a male donor with prostate cancer.

This clonotype was recorded many times. The chain recombines TRBV7-9 with TRBJ1-2, with a possible D match to TRBD1 (5 bases). Germline V gives CDR1 SEHNR, CDR2 FQNEAQ (reference sequence). The CDR3 contains 14 residues. Trimming stripped 1 base from V and 6 bases from J, with 12 bases between. This CDR3 reads CASSLGGEGDGYTF. CDR3 in DNA: TGTGCCAGCAGCTTAGGCGGGGAAGGGGATGGCTACACCTTC. The full variable domain, completed using reference TRBV7-9 and TRBJ1-2, is DTGVSQNPRHKITKRGQNVTFRCDPISEHNRLYWYRQTLGQGPEFLTYFQNEAQLEKSRLLSDRFSAERPKGSFSTLEIQRTEQGDSAMYLCASSLGGEGDGYTFGSGTRLTVV.

The sample holds many counts of this clonotype. The chain employs TRBV19 and TRBJ2-7; D not resolved. The CDR3 runs to 14 residues. V gave up 2 bases and J gave up 1 base, with 9 bases separating them. Looked up from germline, CDR1 is LNHDA and CDR2 is SQIVND (reference sequence). CDR3: CASSISPASYEQYF. The CDR3 coding sequence is TGTGCCAGTAGTATATCCCCCGCGTCCTACGAGCAGTACTTC.

In this sample, this clonotype turned up many times. The rearrangement links TRBV4-2 to TRBJ2-3; the D is unclear. The CDR3 consists of 15 residues. CDR1 is LGHNA, CDR2 YNFKEQ, per germline. With 0 bases removed from V and 2 bases from J, the gap between germline ends came to 9 bases. CDR3 nucleotide sequence: TGTGCCAGCAGCCAAGATCGCAGGATCACAGATACGCAGTATTTT. Its protein product is CASSQDRRITDTQYF.

The rearrangement links TRBV5-6 to TRBJ1-1; the D gene is possibly TRBD1 (6 bases). The CDR3 loop spans 16 amino acids. Germline V lookup: CDR1 SGHDT, CDR2 YYEEEE. V was cut by 2 bases and J by 3 bases, with 17 bases left in between. Here the CDR3 DNA reads TGTGCCAGCAGCTTCTTCGCGACAGGTGGGGACACTGAAGCTTTCTTT. Translation: CASSFFATGGDTEAFF.

Ten or more counts support this clonotype. The gene calls are TRBV11-2 and TRBJ2-7, with D perhaps matching TRBD1 (5 bases). The CDR3 is 16 amino acids. From germline, CDR1 is SGHAT and CDR2 FQNNGV. Trimming pared 4 bases from V and 0 bases from J, leaving 16 bases between. CDR3 residues: CASSSSGIGPSYEQYF. The CDR3 nucleotides read TGTGCCAGCAGCTCCTCAGGGATAGGCCCCTCCTACGAGCAGTACTTC.

A remark on this clonotype: A much larger clone sits a single nucleotide away, making a read error possible. The chain employs TRBV6-5 and TRBJ2-7; the D gene is possibly TRBD1 (5 bases). Germline values: CDR1 MNHEY, CDR2 SVGAGI. CDR3 length equals 15 residues. The ends were cut back, 2 bases at V and 2 bases at J, with 13 bases in the middle. The CDR3 region has the DNA TGTGCCAGCAGTTACGACGCTGACAGAGCCTACGAGCAGTACTTC. The encoded protein is CASSYDADRAYEQYF.

This sequence joins TRBV6-2 or TRBV6-3 and TRBJ2-7; D gene unclear. The germline V and J ends were trimmed by 0 bases and 7 bases, with 19 bases remaining between them. The CDR3 is 16 residues long. Germline CDR1 MNHEY, CDR2 SVGEGT. CDR3 residues: CASSYSGSPSAMEQYF. The CDR3 nucleotides are TGTGCCAGCAGTTACTCGGGCAGCCCATCCGCAATGGAGCAGTACTTC.

This clonotype was seen many times. V is TRBV11-2 and J is TRBJ2-2, with a tentative D call TRBD1 (6 bases). This CDR3 comprises 14 residues. Germline-derived CDR1 and CDR2 are SGHAT and FQNNGV. Trimming pared 5 bases from V and 1 base from J, leaving 8 bases between. The CDR3 DNA reads as TGTGCCAGCAGCCCAGGGGTGAACACCGGGGAGCTGTTTTTT. It is translated as CASSPGVNTGELFF.

This clonotype appeared many times. The chain employs TRBV7-3 and TRBJ2-3, with 8 positions matching TRBD2. The CDR3 runs to 15 residues. The trim removed 2 bases at V and 5 bases at J, leaving 6 bases unmatched. In germline, CDR1 is SGHTA, CDR2 FQGTGA. The CDR3 sequence: CASSLWGLEVDTQYF. The CDR3 DNA sequence: TGTGCCAGCAGCTTATGGGGACTAGAGGTAGATACGCAGTATTTT.

This clonotype came up many times. The genes are TRBV28 and TRBJ2-3; 8 positions agree with TRBD2. J lost 1 base, V lost 6 bases, and 21 bases had no gene match. The CDR3 has 20 amino acids. Germline V lookup: CDR1 MDHEN, CDR2 SYDVKM. The CDR3 is CASRPQPGLVLVLGTDTQYF. The DNA for the CDR3 is TGTGCCAGCAGGCCTCAACCGGGACTAGTTTTGGTTTTAGGCACAGATACGCAGTATTTT.

There are many counts of this clonotype. In DNA, the CDR3 is TGCAGCGTTGAAGCGGGGGGTTGGGGGCTCCCCAGCTCCTACAATGAGCAGTTCTTC. Translation gives CSVEAGGWGLPSSYNEQFF. The rearrangement uses TRBV29-1 and TRBJ2-1; a weak D match, TRBD2 (7 bases). CDR3 length: 19 residues. V lost 1 base and J 0 bases, leaving 22 bases between the germline ends. Germline V lookup: CDR1 SQVTM, CDR2 ANQGSEA.

The table lists this clonotype with many counts. This chain uses TRBV6-2 or TRBV6-3 with TRBJ2-7; D unresolved. Trimming stripped 6 bases from V and 2 bases from J, with 14 bases between. Germline-derived CDR1 and CDR2 are MNHEY and SVGEGT. CDR3 length: 14 amino acids. The CDR3 here is CASRNFDSTYEQYF. CDR3 sequence (DNA): TGTGCCAGCAGGAACTTCGACTCAACCTACGAGCAGTACTTC.

The sample holds many counts of this clonotype. The chain employs TRBV20-1 and TRBJ2-5; the D gene could be TRBD1 or TRBD2 (5 bases each). Germline assignment: CDR1 DFQATT and CDR2 SNEGSKA (reference sequence). CDR3 size: 15 residues. V lost 1 base and J lost 5, with 17 bases in between. The CDR3 is CSARGGLTGLETQYF. Here the CDR3 DNA reads TGCAGTGCTAGAGGGGGGTTGACGGGATTGGAGACCCAGTACTTC.

The V call is TRBV5-1, the J call TRBJ2-1, with 7 bases lining up with TRBD2. Germline-derived CDR1 and CDR2 are SGHRS and YFSETQ. This CDR3 contains 16 residues. V was clipped by 4 bases and J by 7 bases; unmatched bases: 14. The CDR3 loop is CASSLGVGGLWNEQFF. Written as DNA, the CDR3 is TGCGCCAGCAGCCTGGGGGTGGGGGGGTTATGGAATGAGCAGTTCTTC.

This clonotype was seen at least ten times. CDR3 in amino acids: CASSQDPLESSYEQYF. The CDR3 DNA follows: TGTGCCAGCAGCCAAGATCCCCTAGAGAGCTCCTACGAGCAGTACTTC. The chain uses TRBV14 and TRBJ2-7; D call uncertain. Trimming removed 0 bases at V and 0 bases at J, with 12 bases between. The CDR3 extends over 16 amino acids. CDR1 is SGHDN and CDR2 is FVKESK in the germline V gene. The full variable domain, its missing parts supplied by reference TRBV14 and TRBJ2-7, is EAGVTQFPSHSVIEKGQTVTLRCDPISGHDNLYWYRRVMGKEIKFLLHFVKESKQDESGMPNNRFLAERTGGTYSTLKVQPAELEDSGVYFCASSQDPLESSYEQYFGPGTRLTVT.

This clonotype was seen repeatedly, ten times or more. This rearrangement joins TRBV28 to TRBJ1-1; D might be TRBD1 (5 bases). The ends were cut back, 8 bases at V and 3 bases at J, with 16 bases in the middle. The germline CDR1 and CDR2 sequences are MDHEN and SYDVKM. This CDR3 comprises 14 residues. For the CDR3, the DNA is TGTGCCAGCTCTTTGGTTGGGGGTGACACTGAAGCTTTCTTT. This translates into CASSLVGGDTEAFF.

At least ten counts were recorded for this clonotype. The chain is built from TRBV3-1 and TRBJ1-3; 10 nucleotides line up with TRBD1. Germline V gene data show CDR1 as LGHDT and CDR2 as YNNKEL (reference sequence). This CDR3 contains 16 residues. V lost 5 bases to trimming and J lost 2 bases; unmatched junction nucleotides: 6. The CDR3 loop is CASSTVDRGPGNTIYF. The CDR3 nucleotides read TGTGCCAGCAGCACCGTCGACAGGGGGCCTGGAAACACCATATATTTT.